These 24 T cell receptor beta chains came from one sample sequenced in a study of T cell repertoires in cytomegalovirus infection. A single record per CDR3 protein comes from TCRdb applying MiXCR to the reads. This repertoire shows 750,000 to 950,000 distinct CDR3 sequences, 25% to 35% found once; its top ten account for about 12%. Antigens for these TCRs are unknown. The sample in question was cultured CD8+ T cells from PBMCs, obtained from culture after CMV antigen stimulation. These receptors were collected from a human donor in good health (CMV status not recorded). Some clones in this sample may be carry-over from other donors' samples.

Only a few counts were recorded for this clonotype. The chain joins TRBV7-6 to TRBJ2-4; TRBD1 agrees at 9 bases. The V gene's germline CDR1 is SGHVS and CDR2 FNYEAQ. Trimming cost V 2 bases and J 0 bases; bases outside gene matches: 17. This CDR3 contains 21 residues. This chain's CDR3 is CASSLSRTGERRRAAKNIQYF. The CDR3 coding sequence is TGTGCCAGCAGCTTATCCCGGACAGGGGAGAGGAGGAGGGCAGCCAAAAACATTCAGTACTTC.

The gene calls are TRBV13 and TRBJ2-7; 11 nucleotides match TRBD2. With 0 bases clipped from V and 9 bases from J, the junction kept 16 bases outside the gene matches. This CDR3 comprises 18 residues. Germline values: CDR1 PRHDT, CDR2 FYEKMQ (reference sequence). CDR3: CASSLGTAGTSGSLRQYF. CDR3 coding DNA: TGTGCCAGCAGCTTAGGGACAGCCGGGACTAGCGGTTCTCTAAGGCAGTACTTC. Variable domain in full (rest from reference TRBV13 and TRBJ2-7): AAGVIQSPRHLIKEKRETATLKCYPIPRHDTVYWYQQGPGQDPQFLISFYEKMQSDKGSIPDRFSAQQFSDYHSELNMSSLELGDSALYFCASSLGTAGTSGSLRQYFGPGTRLTVT.

V and J are TRBV7-2 and TRBJ2-7; a possible D gene is TRBD2 (6 bases). The CDR3 spans 13 residues. Per germline, CDR1 SGHTA and CDR2 FQGNSA. V was cut by 2 bases and J by 6 bases, with 11 bases left in between. The CDR3 DNA reads TGTGCCAGCAGCTTAATGGGAGGTGGCGAGCAGTACGTC. This encodes CASSLMGGGEQYV.

This clonotype was seen only once. This chain links TRBV9 with TRBJ1-2; possibly TRBD1 for D (5 bases). The V gene's germline CDR1 is SGDLS and CDR2 YYNGEE. V was cut by 7 bases and J by 4 bases, with 20 bases left in between. There are 15 residues in the CDR3. The chain's CDR3 is CASSGPRIGAYGYTF. DNA for the CDR3: TGTGCCAGCTCGGGACCCCGCATTGGCGCCTATGGCTACACCTTC.

This sequence joins TRBV7-4 and TRBJ1-2, with D possibly TRBD1 on 5 matching bases. In germline, CDR1 is SGHVT, CDR2 SQSDAQ. V was shortened by 1 base and J by 6 bases, with 15 bases between the two germline ends. The CDR3 consists of 15 residues. The CDR3 here is CASSLEGSRVDGYTF. For the CDR3, the DNA is TGTGCCAGCAGCTTAGAAGGCAGCAGGGTGGATGGCTACACCTTC.

This clonotype was observed at least ten times. The chain uses TRBV7-8 and TRBJ1-4, with D tentatively TRBD1 (6 bases). The CDR3 runs 17 residues. CDR1 is SGHVS and CDR2 is FQNEAQ in the germline V gene. The ends were cut back, 4 bases at V and 3 bases at J, with 18 bases in the middle. For the CDR3, the DNA is TGTGCCAGCAGCTCCCTACAGGGAGGTCTTGCTAATGAAAAACTGTTTTTT. Translating it yields CASSSLQGGLANEKLFF.

V usage is TRBV11-3 and J usage is TRBJ1-2; D is perhaps TRBD1 (6 bases). This CDR3 has 13 amino acids. The germline CDR1 and CDR2 sequences are SGHNT and YENEEA. V lost 6 bases to trimming and J lost 5 bases, with 13 bases between them. The CDR3 DNA sequence: TGTGCCAGCAGACCTTTAGGGGGTTATGGCTACACCTTC. This translates into CASRPLGGYGYTF.

This chain connects TRBV6-1 to TRBJ2-5; 8 nucleotides line up with TRBD1. The V segment lost 5 bases and the J segment 5 bases; nucleotides outside the gene matches: 7. CDR1 is MNHNS, CDR2 SASEGT, per germline. This CDR3 is 14 amino acids long. The CDR3 DNA sequence: TGTGCCAGCAGTTTGACAGGGGCGACGGAGACCCAGTACTTC. This encodes CASSLTGATETQYF.

The rearrangement uses TRBV27 and TRBJ1-2; 7 bases are shared with TRBD1. Germline V gene sequence: CDR1 MNHEY, CDR2 SMNVEV (reference sequence). V was clipped by 5 bases and J by 0 bases; unmatched bases: 12. The CDR3 has 17 residues. The CDR3: CASSGGQAGRSNYGYTF. The CDR3 DNA follows: TGTGCCAGCAGTGGAGGACAGGCCGGACGGTCTAACTATGGCTACACCTTC.

The V and J genes are TRBV20-1 and TRBJ2-1; D not certain. Germline assignment: CDR1 DFQATT and CDR2 SNEGSKA (reference sequence). The V and J ends lost 8 bases and 4 bases respectively, with 12 bases between them. The CDR3 has 12 amino acids. CDR3 nucleotide sequence: TGCAGTCCCCAGGCAGCTTACAATGAGCAGTTCTTC. Protein product: CSPQAAYNEQFF.

This chain links TRBV7-6 with TRBJ2-4; 7 nucleotides match TRBD1. The CDR3 is 18 amino acids. Germline V gene sequence: CDR1 SGHVS, CDR2 FNYEAQ. The V gene end was trimmed by 5 bases and the J gene end by 0 bases; junction bases not matched to a gene: 13. CDR3 nucleotides: TGTGCCAGCAGCCCCGGACAGGTCCGGGGCCTAGCCAAAAACATTCAGTACTTC. Residues: CASSPGQVRGLAKNIQYF.

This clonotype was counted between two and nine times. CDR3 nucleotide sequence: TGTGCCAGCAGCTTCGGACAGTCATATAACTATGGCTACACCTTC. This encodes CASSFGQSYNYGYTF. The chain uses TRBV7-8 and TRBJ1-2, with D possibly TRBD1 on 6 matching bases. The CDR3 length is 15 residues. CDR1 SGHVS and CDR2 FQNEAQ come from the germline V gene. The V and J ends lost 3 bases and 1 base respectively, with 12 bases between them.

The chain combines TRBV7-8 with TRBJ2-7; TRBD1 agrees at 8 bases. Germline V gene data show CDR1 as SGHVS and CDR2 as FQNEAQ. J was trimmed by 7 bases and V by 5 bases; bases with no gene match: 10. CDR3 size: 14 residues. CDR3 bases: TGTGCCAGCAGCCGACTCCAGGGGGCTTGGGAGCAGTACGTC. Residues: CASSRLQGAWEQYV.

This clonotype was counted a few times. The rearrangement joins TRBV10-3 to TRBJ2-2; D is unclear. The V gene's germline CDR1 is ENHRY and CDR2 SYGVKD. This CDR3 contains 12 residues. V shed 0 bases and J shed 6 bases, with 2 bases lying between them. DNA of the CDR3: TGTGCCATCAGTGAGTCCCCCGGGGAGCTGTTTTTT. Translated: CAISESPGELFF.

The chain joins TRBV13 to TRBJ2-7, with D possibly TRBD2 on 6 matching bases. The CDR3 sequence is 13 residues long. V lost 3 bases to trimming and J lost 4 bases, with 10 bases between them. Germline loops: CDR1 PRHDT, CDR2 FYEKMQ (reference sequence). The CDR3 spells CASSFLANYEQYF. The CDR3 DNA sequence: TGTGCCAGCAGCTTTCTAGCGAATTACGAGCAGTACTTC.

V usage is TRBV20-1 and J usage is TRBJ2-7; 9 bases are shared with TRBD1. V trimming: 3 bases; J trimming: 5 bases; junction bases outside the gene matches: 5. The germline V gene has CDR1 DFQATT and CDR2 SNEGSKA (reference sequence). The CDR3 extends over 13 amino acids. For the CDR3, the DNA is TGCAGTGCTAGGTTACAGGGGGCCCACGAGCAGTACTTC. Translation gives CSARLQGAHEQYF.

This clonotype was counted a few times. V and J are TRBV7-9 and TRBJ2-7; D possibly corresponds to TRBD1 (6 bases). Germline V gene data show CDR1 as SEHNR and CDR2 as FQNEAQ (reference sequence). The V end was cut by 5 bases, the J end by 2 bases, with 7 bases between. CDR3 length equals 12 residues. This CDR3 is CASSRTAYEQYV. The CDR3 region has the DNA TGTGCCAGCAGCCGGACAGCCTACGAGCAGTACGTC.

The chain employs TRBV7-3 and TRBJ2-3; the D gene is possibly TRBD1 (6 bases). V was trimmed by 4 bases and J by 1 base, leaving 6 bases between them. Looked up from germline, CDR1 is SGHTA and CDR2 is FQGTGA. This CDR3 spans 13 amino acids. CDR3 residues: CASSWGRTDTQYF. CDR3 nucleotides: TGTGCCAGCAGCTGGGGGCGCACAGATACGCAGTATTTT.

This clonotype occurred a few times. The V gene is TRBV19, the J gene TRBJ1-1; maybe TRBD1 (5 bases). The germline V and J ends were trimmed by 3 bases and 2 bases, with 13 bases remaining between them. CDR1 is LNHDA and CDR2 is SQIVND in the germline V gene (reference sequence). CDR3 length equals 15 residues. This CDR3 is CASSIIREINTEAFF. Here the CDR3 DNA reads TGTGCCAGTAGTATTATCAGGGAAATCAACACTGAAGCTTTCTTT.

In this sample, this clonotype turned up a few times. The rearrangement links TRBV23-1 to TRBJ2-1, with 9 bases that match TRBD1. TRBV23-1 is treated as an ORF (open reading frame) with a function not yet certain. Trimming removed 7 bases from V and 2 bases from J; junction bases left unmatched: 9. The CDR3 runs to 16 residues. This CDR3 reads CASIPPGTGTYNEQFF. The CDR3 DNA sequence: TGCGCCAGCATCCCTCCCGGGACAGGGACCTACAATGAGCAGTTCTTC.

The V gene is TRBV27, the J gene TRBJ1-1; 9 positions agree with TRBD1. J lost 5 bases, V lost 5 bases, and 12 bases had no gene match. Germline CDR1 MNHEY, CDR2 SMNVEV (reference sequence). The CDR3 covers 16 residues. For the CDR3, the DNA is TGTGCCAGCAGTCCGCGACGACAGGGGGAAACAACTGAAGCTTTCTTT. Protein sequence: CASSPRRQGETTEAFF.

Only a few counts were recorded for this clonotype. The chain joins TRBV6-2 or TRBV6-3 to TRBJ1-2; tentatively, D is TRBD1 (6 bases). Germline V CDR1 and CDR2: MNHEY, SVGEGT. CDR3 size: 13 residues. Trimming left V 6 bases short and J 5 bases short, with 13 bases between. The CDR3 DNA is TGTGCCAGCAGCTCAGACAGGCGGTATGGCTACACCTTC. This translates into CASSSDRRYGYTF.

This clonotype was detected a few times. The chain is built from TRBV27 and TRBJ1-2; D unclear. Trimming shortened V by 0 bases and J by 4 bases, and 9 bases separated the two germline ends. Germline CDR1 reads MNHEY; CDR2 reads SMNVEV (reference sequence). The CDR3 is 14 residues long. The CDR3 protein is CASSLSEQTYGYTF. The CDR3 nucleotides are TGTGCCAGCAGTTTATCTGAGCAGACCTATGGCTACACCTTC.

This clonotype was seen repeatedly, ten times or more. CDR3 amino acids: CASSYVQGARDEQFF. CDR3 nucleotides: TGTGCCAGCAGCTACGTACAGGGGGCAAGGGATGAGCAGTTCTTC. The chain joins TRBV7-9 to TRBJ2-1; 9 bases line up with TRBD1. The CDR3 extends over 15 amino acids. After removal of 4 bases from V and 8 bases from J, the junction contained 9 bases not matched to a gene. Per germline, CDR1 SEHNR and CDR2 FQNEAQ (reference sequence).